This is a list of T cell receptor beta chains from one sample in a study of blood T cell repertoires in COVID-19. The protocol was immunoSEQ multiplex PCR, while the TCRdb copy is restricted to in-frame clones and leaves out a portion. The sample holds about 260,000 clones, roughly 90% seen once. Sequencing used peripheral blood. These receptors all stem from a man aged 25-45 years with active or convalescent COVID-19. CDR3s include the opening cysteine and the closing phenylalanine or tryptophan. Size is stated for part of the rows, as once, few or many counts, or as a class when the clone is expanded.

size | V | CDR3
NA | TRBV5-8 | CASSLRPRTRLSGELFF
NA | TRBV4-1 | CASSQDLWAEGDSPLHF
NA | TRBV11-2 | CASSLVGLAPSTDTQYF
NA | TRBV7-2 | CASSNAGHQETQYF
NA | TRBV6-6 | CASSLAGGLSPQNIQYF
NA | TRBV12-5 | CASGSPGWEQYF
NA | TRBV11-2 | CASSLQRGGYNEQFF
NA | TRBV9 | CASSVGTGAYNEQFF
NA | TRBV5-6 | CASSLAFSGGAFEKLFF
NA | TRBV6-1 | CASSEASSGNTDTQYF
NA | TRBV9 | CASSLRGGNEQFF
NA | TRBV9 | CASSATWGVITDTQYF
NA | TRBV3-1/TRBV3-2 | CASSLRTGSSSPLHF
NA | TRBV19 | CASSMVRLPGTEAFF
few | TRBV5-6 | CASSLQSGYSPLHF
NA | TRBV5-1 | CASSLDLEENYGYTF
NA | TRBV11-3 | CANTTPENQNYGYTF
NA | TRBV7-8 | CASSLMTGVNTEAFF
few | TRBV6-1 | CASSEEGQGYTGELFF
few | TRBV4-1 | CASSQQDREQETQYF
NA | TRBV6-5 | CASSYLLSGAEQYF
NA | TRBV7-8 | CASSLDRVNEQFF
NA | TRBV11-3 | CASSRGREREQYF
NA | TRBV4-1 | CASSHPVSTDTQYF
NA | TRBV4-2 | CASSHRGGTDTQYF
NA | TRBV28 | CASSLRGMENTIYF
NA | TRBV27 | CASSLNPWDSYNSPLHF
NA | TRBV3-1/TRBV3-2 | CASSQDRGAVDYEQYF
NA | TRBV7-2 | CASSLGAYEQYF
NA | TRBV6-5 | CASSLQVGQPQHF
NA | TRBV24-1 | CATSGVTSGGDVNEQFF
NA | TRBV29-1 | CSVVGTGSSYEQYF
NA | TRBV4-3 | CASSQNYGVSPLHF
NA | TRBV4-1 | CASSQGGAGARGKNIQYF
NA | TRBV2 | CASSPRDDRGRNQPQHF
NA | TRBV5-4 | CASSLDTTYEQYF
NA | TRBV3-1/TRBV3-2 | CASSHLSGGREQFF
NA | TRBV11-2 | CASSLEWATTNEKLFF
NA | TRBV5-1 | CASIAGGNNEQFF
NA | TRBV7-9 | CASSTQVWETQYF
NA | TRBV5-1 | CASSWTGGEGTEAFF
NA | TRBV9 | CASSVGDRGVTEAFF
NA | TRBV9 | CASSPLSGQRYTF
once | TRBV9 | CASSTGQGYGYTF
NA | TRBV19 | CASSMGRLSSYEQYF
NA | TRBV6-5 | CASSPRAGGVETQYF
NA | TRBV19 | CASSISGTYNEQFF
NA | TRBV7-9 | CASSMVGVRDRGMNEQFF